These T cell receptor beta chains were read from a single sample in a study of T cell repertoires in cytomegalovirus infection. One entry per CDR3 protein results from TCRdb running MiXCR on the reads. The repertoire includes roughly 320,000 distinct CDR3 sequences, 9.5% of them detected once, and around 4.5% sits in the top ten. Sequencing used PBMCs. All receptors come from a human donor in good health (CMV status not recorded). Some clones in this sample may be carry-over from other donors' samples. Both conserved end residues are part of each CDR3. Fields, in order: clone size, J gene, D gene, V gene, CDR3 protein, CDR3 DNA. D genes are given only for firm matches. The size of a clone is reported for some rows only, either as once, few or many, or as a class for expanded clones.

many TRBJ1-5 TRBD1 TRBV6-1 CASSHRDRGNQPQHF TGTGCCAGCAGTCACCGGGACAGGGGCAATCAGCCCCAGCATTTT
- TRBJ2-5 - TRBV11-2 CASSPDTLRGTQYF TGTGCCAGCAGTCCTGACACCCTCCGGGGTACCCAGTACTTC
- TRBJ1-1 - TRBV29-1 CSVEPQGSTEAFF TGCAGCGTTGAGCCTCAGGGGAGCACTGAAGCTTTCTTT
- TRBJ1-4 - TRBV12-3/TRBV12-4 CASQGSNEKLFF TGTGCCAGCCAGGGATCTAATGAAAAACTGTTTTTT
many TRBJ1-1 - TRBV4-2 CASSQVQGPNTEAFF TGTGCCAGCAGCCAAGTACAGGGACCGAACACTGAAGCTTTCTTT
- TRBJ2-1 TRBD2 TRBV20-1 CSARKRGSSYNEQFF TGCAGTGCTAGGAAGCGGGGAAGCTCCTACAATGAGCAGTTCTTC
few TRBJ1-5 - TRBV5-8 CASSWTHSLQPQHF TGTGCCAGCAGCTGGACCCATTCGCTTCAGCCCCAGCATTTT
few TRBJ2-1 TRBD2 TRBV28 CAIGSGTSGSNEQFF TGTGCCATAGGGTCTGGGACTAGCGGGTCAAATGAGCAGTTCTTC
- TRBJ2-7 TRBD2 TRBV7-2 CASSLVPPGLAFYEQYF TGTGCCAGCAGCTTAGTTCCCCCCGGACTAGCTTTCTACGAGCAGTACTTC
many TRBJ2-1 TRBD1 TRBV7-9 CASSPGQGIDEQFF TGTGCCAGCAGCCCGGGACAGGGGATAGATGAGCAGTTCTTC
many TRBJ2-3 - TRBV19 CASSIEHVRVRTDTQYF TGTGCCAGTAGTATAGAGCATGTTAGGGTACGCACAGATACGCAGTATTTT
- TRBJ2-5 TRBD1 TRBV28 CASSLPGQGAKTQYF TGTGCCAGCAGTTTACCGGGACAGGGGGCAAAGACCCAGTACTTC
many TRBJ2-2 TRBD2 TRBV7-2 CASSLAASGGSGELFF TGTGCCAGCAGCTTAGCGGCTAGCGGGGGGAGCGGGGAGCTGTTTTTT